The clone carrying this T cell receptor (beta chain) was counted only a few times. Its antigen remains unidentified. These data belong to a study of T cells in Graves' hyperthyroidism and ophthalmopathy. Broader study findings: Ophthalmopathy prediction by the model preceded onset by a median roughly 6 months.

This CDR3 comprises 17 residues. The germline gives CDR1 MRHNA, CDR2 SNTAGT. Trimming at V came to 2 bases and at J to 4 bases, leaving 7 bases not matched to a gene. Researchers took RNA transcripts and amplified the TCR beta CDR3 regions from them. A set of HTBI primers served as the primers for a first-round RT-PCR of the TCR CDR3. A single record per CDR3 protein comes from TCRdb applying MiXCR to the multiplex PCR reads. The table has 450,000 to 600,000 distinct CDR3 sequences, 20% seen once. Material: blood. The clonotype comes from a man aged 40-49 years with Graves' ophthalmopathy. This rearrangement joins TRBV6-4 to TRBJ2-1; 11 bases align to TRBD2. The CDR3 sequence: CASSDAPTSGAYNEQFF. In DNA form, the CDR3 reads TGTGCCAGCAGTGACGCCCCGACTAGCGGGGCTTACAATGAGCAGTTCTTC.